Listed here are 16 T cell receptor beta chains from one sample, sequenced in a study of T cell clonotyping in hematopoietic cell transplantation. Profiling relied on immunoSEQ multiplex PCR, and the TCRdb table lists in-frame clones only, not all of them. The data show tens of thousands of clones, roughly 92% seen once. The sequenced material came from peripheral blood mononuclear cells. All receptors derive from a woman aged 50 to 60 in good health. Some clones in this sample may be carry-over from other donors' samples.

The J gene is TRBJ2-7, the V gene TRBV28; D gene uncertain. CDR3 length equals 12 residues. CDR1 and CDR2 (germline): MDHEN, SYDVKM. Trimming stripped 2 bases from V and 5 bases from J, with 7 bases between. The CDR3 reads CASSLQPNEQYF. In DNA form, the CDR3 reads TGTGCCAGCAGTTTACAGCCTAACGAGCAGTACTTC.

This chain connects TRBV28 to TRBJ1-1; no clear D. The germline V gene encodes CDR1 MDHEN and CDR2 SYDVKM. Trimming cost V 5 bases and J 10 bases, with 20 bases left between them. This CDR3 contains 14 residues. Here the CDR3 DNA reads TGTGCCAGCAGTCTGGCCGGGCCTCTCCCAGGAGCTTTCTTT. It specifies CASSLAGPLPGAFF.

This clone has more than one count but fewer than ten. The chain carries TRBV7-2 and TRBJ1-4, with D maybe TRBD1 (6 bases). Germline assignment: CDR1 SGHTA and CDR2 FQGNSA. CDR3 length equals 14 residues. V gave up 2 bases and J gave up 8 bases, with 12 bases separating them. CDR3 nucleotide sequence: TGTGCCAGCAGCTTAAGCGCGACAGGAGAAAAACTGTTTTTT. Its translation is CASSLSATGEKLFF.

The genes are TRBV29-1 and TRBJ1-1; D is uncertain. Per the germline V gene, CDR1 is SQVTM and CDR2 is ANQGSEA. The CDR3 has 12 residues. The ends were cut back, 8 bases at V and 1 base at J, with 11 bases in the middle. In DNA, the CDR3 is TGCAGCTTTTTTGAACCGAACACTGAAGCTTTCTTT. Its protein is CSFFEPNTEAFF. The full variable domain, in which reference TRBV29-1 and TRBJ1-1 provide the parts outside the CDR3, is SAVISQKPSRDICQRGTSLTIQCQVDSQVTMMFWYRQQPGQSLTLIATANQGSEATYESGFVIDKFPISRPNLTFSTLTVSNMSPEDSSIYLCSFFEPNTEAFFGQGTRLTVV.

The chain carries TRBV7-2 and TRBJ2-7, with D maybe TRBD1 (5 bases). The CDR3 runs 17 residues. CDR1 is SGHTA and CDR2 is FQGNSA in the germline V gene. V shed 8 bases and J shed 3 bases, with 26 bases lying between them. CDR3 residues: CASSLGAQGRGIYEQYF. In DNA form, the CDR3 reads TGTGCCAGCTCCTTAGGGGCACAAGGAAGAGGAATCTACGAGCAGTACTTC.

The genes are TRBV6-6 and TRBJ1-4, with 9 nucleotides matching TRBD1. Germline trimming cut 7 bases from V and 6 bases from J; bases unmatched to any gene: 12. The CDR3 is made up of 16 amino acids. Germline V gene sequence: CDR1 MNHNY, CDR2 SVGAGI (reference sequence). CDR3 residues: CASNLIPGTGYEKLFF. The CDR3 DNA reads TGTGCCAGCAACCTCATTCCCGGGACAGGGTATGAAAAACTGTTTTTT.

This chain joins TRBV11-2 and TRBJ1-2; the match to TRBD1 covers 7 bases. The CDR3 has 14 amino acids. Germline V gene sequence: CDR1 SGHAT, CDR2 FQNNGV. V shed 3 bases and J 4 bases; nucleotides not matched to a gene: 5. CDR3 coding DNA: TGTGCCAGCAGCTTCAGGGGGAGTAGCTATGGCTACACCTTC. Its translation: CASSFRGSSYGYTF. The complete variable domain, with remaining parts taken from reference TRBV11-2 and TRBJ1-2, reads EAGVAQSPRYKIIEKRQSVAFWCNPISGHATLYWYQQILGQGPKLLIQFQNNGVVDDSQLPKDRFSAERLKGVDSTLKIQPAKLEDSAVYLCASSFRGSSYGYTFGSGTRLTVV.

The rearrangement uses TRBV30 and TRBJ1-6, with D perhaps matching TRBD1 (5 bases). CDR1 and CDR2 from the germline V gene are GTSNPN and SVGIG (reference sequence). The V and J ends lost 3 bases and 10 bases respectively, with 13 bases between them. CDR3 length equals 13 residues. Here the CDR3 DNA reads TGTGCCTGGAGGCCCGGGGGGAACTCACCCCTCCACTTT. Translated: CAWRPGGNSPLHF.

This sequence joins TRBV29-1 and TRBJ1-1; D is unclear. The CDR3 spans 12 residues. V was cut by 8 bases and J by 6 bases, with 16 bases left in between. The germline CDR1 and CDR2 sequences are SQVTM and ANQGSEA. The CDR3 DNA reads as TGCAGCACGACCGGAGGGATCCCTGAAGCTTTCTTT. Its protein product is CSTTGGIPEAFF.

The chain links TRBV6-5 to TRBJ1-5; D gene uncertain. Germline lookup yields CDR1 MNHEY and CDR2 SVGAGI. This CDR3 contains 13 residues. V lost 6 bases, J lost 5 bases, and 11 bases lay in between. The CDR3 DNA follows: TGTGCCAGCAGCCCTGCCTATTATCAGCCCCAGCATTTT. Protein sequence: CASSPAYYQPQHF.

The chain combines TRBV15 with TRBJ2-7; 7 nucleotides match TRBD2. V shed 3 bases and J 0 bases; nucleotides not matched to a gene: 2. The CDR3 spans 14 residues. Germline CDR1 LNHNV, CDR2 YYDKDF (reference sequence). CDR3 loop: CATSRGGTSYEQYF. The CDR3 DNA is TGTGCCACCAGCAGGGGGGGGACCTCCTACGAGCAGTACTTC. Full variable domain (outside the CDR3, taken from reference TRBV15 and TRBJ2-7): DAMVIQNPRYQVTQFGKPVTLSCSQTLNHNVMYWYQQKSSQAPKLLFHYYDKDFNNEADTPDNFQSRRPNTSFCFLDIRSPGLGDTAMYLCATSRGGTSYEQYFGPGTRLTVT.

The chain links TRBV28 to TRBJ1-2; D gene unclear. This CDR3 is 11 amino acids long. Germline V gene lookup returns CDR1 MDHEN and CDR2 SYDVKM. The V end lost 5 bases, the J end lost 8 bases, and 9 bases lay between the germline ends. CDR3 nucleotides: TGTGCCAGCAGTCCGGAGTTCGGCTACACCTTC. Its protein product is CASSPEFGYTF.

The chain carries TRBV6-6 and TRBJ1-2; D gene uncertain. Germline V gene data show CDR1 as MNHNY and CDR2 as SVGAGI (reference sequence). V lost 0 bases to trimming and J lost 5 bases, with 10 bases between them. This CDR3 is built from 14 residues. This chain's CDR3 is CASSYSPPRYGYTF. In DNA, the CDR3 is TGTGCCAGCAGTTACTCGCCGCCCCGTTATGGCTACACCTTC.

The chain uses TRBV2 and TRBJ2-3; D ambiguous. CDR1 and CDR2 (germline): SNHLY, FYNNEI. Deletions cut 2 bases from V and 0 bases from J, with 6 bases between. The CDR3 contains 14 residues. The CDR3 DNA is TGTGCCAGCAGTGAAAGCTGGAGCACAGATACGCAGTATTTT. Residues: CASSESWSTDTQYF. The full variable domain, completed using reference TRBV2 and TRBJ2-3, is EPEVTQTPSHQVTQMGQEVILRCVPISNHLYFYWYRQILGQKVEFLVSFYNNEISEKSEIFDDQFSVERPDGSNFTLKIRSTKLEDSAMYFCASSESWSTDTQYFGPGTRLTVL.

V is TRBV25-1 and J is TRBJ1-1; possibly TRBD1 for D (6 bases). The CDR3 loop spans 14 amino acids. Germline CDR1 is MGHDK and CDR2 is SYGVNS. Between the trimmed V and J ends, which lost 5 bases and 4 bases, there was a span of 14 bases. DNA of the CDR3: TGTGCCAGCAGTCTACAGGGTATTAGCACTGAAGCTTTCTTT. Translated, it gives CASSLQGISTEAFF.

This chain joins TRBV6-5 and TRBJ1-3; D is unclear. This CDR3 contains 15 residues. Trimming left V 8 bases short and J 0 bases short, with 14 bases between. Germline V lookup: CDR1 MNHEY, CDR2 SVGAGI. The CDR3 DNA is TGTGCCAGCTCGGACGACTGGAGCTCTGGAAACACCATATATTTT. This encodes CASSDDWSSGNTIYF.